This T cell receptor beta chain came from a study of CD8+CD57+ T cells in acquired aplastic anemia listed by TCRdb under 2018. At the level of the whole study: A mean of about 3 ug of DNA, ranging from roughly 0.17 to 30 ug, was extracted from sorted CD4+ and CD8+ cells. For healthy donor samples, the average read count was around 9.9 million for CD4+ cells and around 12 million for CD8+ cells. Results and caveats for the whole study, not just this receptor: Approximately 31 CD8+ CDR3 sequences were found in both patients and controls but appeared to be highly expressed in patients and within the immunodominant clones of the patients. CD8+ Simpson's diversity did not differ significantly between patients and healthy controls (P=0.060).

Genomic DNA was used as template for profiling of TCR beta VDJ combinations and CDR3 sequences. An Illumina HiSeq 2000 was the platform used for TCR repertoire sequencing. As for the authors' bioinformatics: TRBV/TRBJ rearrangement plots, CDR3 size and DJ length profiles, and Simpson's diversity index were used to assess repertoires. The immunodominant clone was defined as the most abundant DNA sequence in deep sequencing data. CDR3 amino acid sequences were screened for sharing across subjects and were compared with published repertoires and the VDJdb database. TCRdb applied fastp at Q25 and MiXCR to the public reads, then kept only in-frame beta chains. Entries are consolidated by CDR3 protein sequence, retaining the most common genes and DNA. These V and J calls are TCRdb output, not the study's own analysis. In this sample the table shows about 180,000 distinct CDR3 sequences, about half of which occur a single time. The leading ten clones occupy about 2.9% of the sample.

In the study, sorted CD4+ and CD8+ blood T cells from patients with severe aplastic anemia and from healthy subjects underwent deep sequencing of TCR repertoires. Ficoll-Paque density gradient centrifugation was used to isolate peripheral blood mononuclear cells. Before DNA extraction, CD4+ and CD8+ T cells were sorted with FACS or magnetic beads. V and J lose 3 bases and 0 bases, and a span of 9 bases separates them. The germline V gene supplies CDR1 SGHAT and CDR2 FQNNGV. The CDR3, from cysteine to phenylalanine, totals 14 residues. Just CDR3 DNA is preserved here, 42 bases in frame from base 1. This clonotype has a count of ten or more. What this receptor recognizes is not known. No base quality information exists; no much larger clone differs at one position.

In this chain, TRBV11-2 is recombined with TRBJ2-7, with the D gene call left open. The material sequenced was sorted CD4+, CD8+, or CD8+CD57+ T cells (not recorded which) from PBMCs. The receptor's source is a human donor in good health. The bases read TGTGCCAGCAGCTTGCAAATCAGCTCCTACGAGCAGTACTTC. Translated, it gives CASSLQISSYEQYF. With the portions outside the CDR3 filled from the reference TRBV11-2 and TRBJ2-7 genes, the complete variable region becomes EAGVAQSPRYKIIEKRQSVAFWCNPISGHATLYWYQQILGQGPKLLIQFQNNGVVDDSQLPKDRFSAERLKGVDSTLKIQPAKLEDSAVYLCASSLQISSYEQYFGPGTRLTVT.